The clone carrying this T cell receptor beta chain was seen a few times. Its antigen is undetermined. The data belong to a study of regulatory T cells in long-lasting Graves disease. Study-level results: Lower TCR diversity characterized persistent Graves' patients relative to newly diagnosed patients.

Sequencing libraries for TCR beta were prepared with iRepertoire HTBI primers and Arm-PCR of CDR3 regions. Via MiXCR, TCRdb re-called the multiplex PCR reads, giving one row per CDR3 protein. The sample includes about 470,000 distinct CDR3 sequences, 20% to 25% of them seen just once. The time point here: persistent/refractory GD, antithyroid drugs over 5 years with positive TRAb. From PBMCs, RNA was extracted and then used to make the TCR library. American Thyroid Association guidelines served as the basis for diagnosing Graves' disease. The authors drew approximately 9 milliliters of peripheral blood into EDTA tubes. The sample consisted of peripheral blood mononuclear cells (PBMCs), taken when the disease was refractory, from a patient treated with antithyroid drugs. This TCR derives from a female donor with Graves disease.

The DNA for the CDR3 is TGTGCCAGCAGCTTAATGACAGGGGAGAATGAAAAACTGTTTTTT. Translated, it gives CASSLMTGENEKLFF. This chain connects TRBV9 to TRBJ1-4; 8 nucleotides agree with TRBD1. Germline V CDR1 and CDR2: SGDLS, YYNGEE. This CDR3 region has 15 residues. V trimming: 4 bases; J trimming: 5 bases; junction bases outside the gene matches: 7. Based on the CDR3 plus reference TRBV9 and TRBJ1-4, the full variable domain is DSGVTQTPKHLITATGQRVTLRCSPRSGDLSVYWYQQSLDQGLQFLIQYYNGEERAKGNILERFSAQQFPDLHSELNLSSLELGDSALYFCASSLMTGENEKLFFGSGTQLSVL.